This is a list of T cell receptor beta chains from one sample in a study of cytomegalovirus exposure and HLA in healthy donors. TCRdb's copy holds only in-frame clones and misses some; the assay was immunoSEQ multiplex PCR. The data show 120,000 to 150,000 clones, about four fifths seen once. The source material was PBMCs. These receptors all come from a male donor in good health and CMV-seronegative. The CDR3 runs from the conserved cysteine through the conserved F or W.

J | V | CDR3
TRBJ2-1 | TRBV7-8 | CASSFDRGSWNEQFF
TRBJ1-1 | TRBV7-8 | CASSSLGTEAFF
TRBJ1-3 | TRBV7-2 | CASTTTGNTIYF
TRBJ2-7 | TRBV19 | CASSIASGTPTYEQYF
TRBJ2-2 | TRBV27 | CASSTRLAGAAGELFF
TRBJ1-4 | TRBV2 | CASINHRASSSANEKLFF
TRBJ1-5 | TRBV6-1 | CASSEIPGNQPQHF
TRBJ1-1 | TRBV18 | CASSPTLTEAFF
TRBJ2-5 | TRBV6-5 | CASSYPESGTQYF
TRBJ2-3 | TRBV2 | CASSASRVMTDTQYF
TRBJ1-1 | TRBV6-5 | CASSYAITAGGTEAFF
TRBJ2-1 | TRBV11-2 | CASSLDRGLAGKDEQFF
TRBJ2-7 | TRBV6-5 | CASSYSPPGQGYEQYF
TRBJ1-3 | TRBV29-1 | CSVGQANTIYF
TRBJ2-7 | TRBV4-1 | CASSLPGGKDEQYF
TRBJ2-7 | TRBV7-2 | CASSSARGYSGPYEQYF
TRBJ2-1 | TRBV7-2 | CASGVGRAYNEQFF
TRBJ2-5 | TRBV29-1 | CSVGGPGETQYF
TRBJ2-3 | TRBV9 | CASSVAGAVTDTQYF
TRBJ1-5 | TRBV30 | CAWSTQGDQPQHF
TRBJ1-1 | TRBV30 | CAWSDLSLNTEAFF
TRBJ2-1 | TRBV5-6 | CASSASLAVSYNEQFF
TRBJ2-1 | TRBV19 | CASRPGGPSSYNEQFF
TRBJ2-1 | TRBV5-4 | CASSLRGLGSEQFF
TRBJ1-1 | TRBV7-9 | CASSHFPPGKDTEAFF
TRBJ1-1 | TRBV18 | CASSPTGVVGVNTEAFF
TRBJ2-3 | TRBV10-2 | CASSEHGRADTQYF
TRBJ2-3 | TRBV7-9 | CASSLASVEADTQYF
TRBJ1-3 | TRBV18 | CASSPALFSGNTIYF
TRBJ2-3 | TRBV7-8 | CASSHSGIGTDTQYF
TRBJ2-7 | TRBV13 | CASSANLGQGPGDYEQYF